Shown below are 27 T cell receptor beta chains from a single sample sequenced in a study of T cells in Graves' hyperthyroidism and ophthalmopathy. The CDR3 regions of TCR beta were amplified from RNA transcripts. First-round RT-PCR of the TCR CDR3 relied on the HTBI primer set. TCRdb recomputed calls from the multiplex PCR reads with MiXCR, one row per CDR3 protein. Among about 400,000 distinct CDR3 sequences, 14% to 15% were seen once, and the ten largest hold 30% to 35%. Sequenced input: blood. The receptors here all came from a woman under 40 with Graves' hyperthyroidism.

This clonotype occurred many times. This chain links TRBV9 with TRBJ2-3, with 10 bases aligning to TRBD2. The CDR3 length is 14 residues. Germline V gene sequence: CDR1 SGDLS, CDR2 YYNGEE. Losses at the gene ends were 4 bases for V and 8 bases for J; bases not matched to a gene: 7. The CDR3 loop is CASSSGLASPTQYF. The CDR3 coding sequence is TGTGCCAGCAGCTCGGGACTAGCGAGCCCTACGCAGTATTTT.

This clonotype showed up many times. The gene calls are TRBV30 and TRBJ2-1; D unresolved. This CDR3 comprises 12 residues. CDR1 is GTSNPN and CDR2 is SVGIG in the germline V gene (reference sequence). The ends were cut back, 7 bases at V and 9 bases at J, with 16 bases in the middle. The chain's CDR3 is CAFVPVKSEQFF. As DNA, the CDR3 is TGTGCCTTCGTGCCAGTCAAGAGTGAGCAGTTCTTC.

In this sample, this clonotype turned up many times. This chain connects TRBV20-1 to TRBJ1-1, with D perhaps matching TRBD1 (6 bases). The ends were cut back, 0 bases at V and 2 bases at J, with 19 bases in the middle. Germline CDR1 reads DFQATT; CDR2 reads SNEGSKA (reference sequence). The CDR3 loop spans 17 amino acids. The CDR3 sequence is CSARDSLRGGLNTEAFF. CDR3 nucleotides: TGCAGTGCTAGAGATTCGTTGCGGGGGGGCCTAAACACTGAAGCTTTCTTT.

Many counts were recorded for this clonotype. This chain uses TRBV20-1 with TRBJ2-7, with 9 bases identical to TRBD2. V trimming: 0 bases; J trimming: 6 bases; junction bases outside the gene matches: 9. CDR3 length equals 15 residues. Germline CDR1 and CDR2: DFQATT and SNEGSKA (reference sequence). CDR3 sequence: CSARDQAGGPLEQYF. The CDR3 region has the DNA TGCAGTGCTAGAGATCAGGCGGGAGGGCCGCTCGAGCAGTACTTC.

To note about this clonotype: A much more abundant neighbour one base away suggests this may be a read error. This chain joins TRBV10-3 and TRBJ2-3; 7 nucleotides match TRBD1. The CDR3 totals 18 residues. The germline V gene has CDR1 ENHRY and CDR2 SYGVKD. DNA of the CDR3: TGTGCCATCAGTGACCCTAGGGGGCAAGGGGGAACCACAGATACGCAGTGTTTT. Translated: CAISDPRGQGGTTDTQCF.

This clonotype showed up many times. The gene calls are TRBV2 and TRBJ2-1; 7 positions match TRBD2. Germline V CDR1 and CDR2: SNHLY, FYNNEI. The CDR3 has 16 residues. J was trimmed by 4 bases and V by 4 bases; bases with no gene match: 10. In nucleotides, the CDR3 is TGTGCCAGCAGTGGGAGGGCTAGCGGTAGTTACAATGAGCAGTTCTTC. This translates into CASSGRASGSYNEQFF.

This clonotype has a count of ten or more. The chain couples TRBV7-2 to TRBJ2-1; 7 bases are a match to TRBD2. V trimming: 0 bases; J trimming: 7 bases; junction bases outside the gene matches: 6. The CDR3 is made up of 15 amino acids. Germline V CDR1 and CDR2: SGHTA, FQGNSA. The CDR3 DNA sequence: TGTGCCAGCAGCTTAGCTGGGGGAGGGCCGAATGAGCAGTTCTTC. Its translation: CASSLAGGGPNEQFF.

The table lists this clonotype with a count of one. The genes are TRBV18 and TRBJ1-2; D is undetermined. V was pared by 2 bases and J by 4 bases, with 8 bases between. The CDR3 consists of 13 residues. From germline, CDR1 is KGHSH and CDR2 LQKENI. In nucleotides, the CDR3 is TGTGCCAGCTCACCATTAAAGCCCTATGGCTACACCTTC. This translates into CASSPLKPYGYTF. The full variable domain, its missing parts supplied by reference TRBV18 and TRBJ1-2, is NAGVMQNPRHLVRRRGQEARLRCSPMKGHSHVYWYRQLPEEGLKFMVYLQKENIIDESGMPKERFSAEFPKEGPSILRIQQVVRGDSAAYFCASSPLKPYGYTFGSGTRLTVV.

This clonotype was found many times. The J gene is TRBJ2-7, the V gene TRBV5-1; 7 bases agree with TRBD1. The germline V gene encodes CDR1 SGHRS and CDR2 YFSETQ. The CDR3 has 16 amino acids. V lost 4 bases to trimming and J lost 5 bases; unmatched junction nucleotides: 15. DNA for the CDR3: TGCGCCAGCAGCCCCGCAGGGGGAACTTATGTCGACGAGCAGTACTTC. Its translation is CASSPAGGTYVDEQYF.

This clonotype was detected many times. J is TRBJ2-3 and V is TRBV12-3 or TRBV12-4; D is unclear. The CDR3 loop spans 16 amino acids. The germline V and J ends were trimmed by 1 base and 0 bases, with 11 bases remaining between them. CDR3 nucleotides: TGTGCCAGCAGTTTAGGAGCAGGCCCTAGCACAGATACGCAGTATTTT. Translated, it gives CASSLGAGPSTDTQYF.

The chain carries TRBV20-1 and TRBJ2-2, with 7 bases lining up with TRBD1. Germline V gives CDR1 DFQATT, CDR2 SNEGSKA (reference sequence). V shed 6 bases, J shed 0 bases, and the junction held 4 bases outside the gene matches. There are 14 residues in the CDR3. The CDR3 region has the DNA TGCAGTGCCTTGGGACAGACGAACACCGGGGAGCTGTTTTTT. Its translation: CSALGQTNTGELFF.

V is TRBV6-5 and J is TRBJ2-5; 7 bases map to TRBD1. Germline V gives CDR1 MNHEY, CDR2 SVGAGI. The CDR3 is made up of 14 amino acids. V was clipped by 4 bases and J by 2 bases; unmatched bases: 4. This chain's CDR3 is CASSFPGQQETQYF. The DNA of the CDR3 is TGTGCCAGCAGTTTCCCGGGACAGCAAGAGACCCAGTACTTC.

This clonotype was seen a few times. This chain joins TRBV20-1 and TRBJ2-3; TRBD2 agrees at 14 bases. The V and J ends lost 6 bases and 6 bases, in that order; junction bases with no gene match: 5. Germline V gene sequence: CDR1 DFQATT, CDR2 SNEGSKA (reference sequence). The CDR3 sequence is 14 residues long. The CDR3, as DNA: TGCAGTGCGTCGACTAGCGGGAGGGCCGATACGCAGTATTTT. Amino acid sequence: CSASTSGRADTQYF.

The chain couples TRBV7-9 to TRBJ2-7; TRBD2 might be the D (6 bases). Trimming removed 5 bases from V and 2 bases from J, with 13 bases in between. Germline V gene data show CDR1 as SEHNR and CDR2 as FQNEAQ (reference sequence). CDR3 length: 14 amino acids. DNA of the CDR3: TGTGCCAGCAGCCCCGGGACTCATACCTACGAGCAGTACTTC. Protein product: CASSPGTHTYEQYF.

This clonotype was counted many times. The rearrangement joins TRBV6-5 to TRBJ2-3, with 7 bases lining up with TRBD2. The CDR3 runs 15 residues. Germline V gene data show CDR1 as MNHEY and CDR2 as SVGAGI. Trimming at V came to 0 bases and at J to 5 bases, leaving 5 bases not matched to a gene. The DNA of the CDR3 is TGTGCCAGCAGTTACTCTGGGACTAACCAAGATACGCAGTATTTT. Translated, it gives CASSYSGTNQDTQYF.

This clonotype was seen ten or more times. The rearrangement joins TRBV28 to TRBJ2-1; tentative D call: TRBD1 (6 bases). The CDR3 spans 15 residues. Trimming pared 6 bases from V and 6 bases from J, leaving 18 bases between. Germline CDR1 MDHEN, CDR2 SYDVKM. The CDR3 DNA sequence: TGTGCCAGCAGGGAATCAACCCTGGACAGCAATGAGCAGTTCTTC. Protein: CASRESTLDSNEQFF. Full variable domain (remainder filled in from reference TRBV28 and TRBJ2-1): DVKVTQSSRYLVKRTGEKVFLECVQDMDHENMFWYRQDPGLGLRLIYFSYDVKMKEKGDIPEGYSVSREKKERFSLILESASTNQTSMYLCASRESTLDSNEQFFGPGTRLTVL.

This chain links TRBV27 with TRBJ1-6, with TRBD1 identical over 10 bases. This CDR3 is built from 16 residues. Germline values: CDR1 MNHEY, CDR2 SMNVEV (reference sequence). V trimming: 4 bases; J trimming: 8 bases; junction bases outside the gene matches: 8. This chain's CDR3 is CASSWEGGTGDSPLHF. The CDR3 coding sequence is TGTGCCAGCAGTTGGGAGGGGGGGACAGGGGATTCACCCCTCCACTTT.

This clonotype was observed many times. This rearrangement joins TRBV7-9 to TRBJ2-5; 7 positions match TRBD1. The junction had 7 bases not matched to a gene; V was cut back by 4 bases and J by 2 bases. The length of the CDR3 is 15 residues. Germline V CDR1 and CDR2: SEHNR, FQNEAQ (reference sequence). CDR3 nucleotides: TGTGCCAGCAGCTCAATTAGGGGGCGTCAAGAGACCCAGTACTTC. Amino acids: CASSSIRGRQETQYF.

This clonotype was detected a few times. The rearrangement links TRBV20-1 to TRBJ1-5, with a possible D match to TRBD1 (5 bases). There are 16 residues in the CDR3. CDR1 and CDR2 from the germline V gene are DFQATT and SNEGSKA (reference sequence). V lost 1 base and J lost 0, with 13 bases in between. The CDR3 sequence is CSARGRDGYSNQPQHF. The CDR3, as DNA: TGCAGTGCTAGAGGCCGGGACGGATATAGCAATCAGCCCCAGCATTTT.

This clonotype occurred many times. CDR3 protein: CASSRDDYGYTF. The CDR3 nucleotides are TGTGCCAGCAGTCGGGACGACTATGGCTACACCTTC. The rearrangement links TRBV2 to TRBJ1-2, with D possibly being TRBD1 (5 bases). CDR1 SNHLY and CDR2 FYNNEI come from the germline V gene. The V and J ends lost 5 bases and 3 bases respectively, with 7 bases between them. The CDR3 sequence is 12 residues long.

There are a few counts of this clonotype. CDR3 bases: TGTGCCAGTAGTATAGGACGGGGTGGAGAGACCCAGTACTTC. Translation gives CASSIGRGGETQYF. This chain uses TRBV19 with TRBJ2-5, with D tentatively TRBD2 (5 bases). The ends were cut back, 1 base at V and 4 bases at J, with 10 bases in the middle. This CDR3 contains 14 residues. CDR1 and CDR2 from the germline V gene are LNHDA and SQIVND (reference sequence).

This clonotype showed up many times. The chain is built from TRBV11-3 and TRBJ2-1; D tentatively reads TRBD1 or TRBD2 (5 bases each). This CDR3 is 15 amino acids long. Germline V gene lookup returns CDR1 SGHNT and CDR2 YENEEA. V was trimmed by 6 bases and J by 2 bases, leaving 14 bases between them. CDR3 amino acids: CASSRSGAAYNEQFF. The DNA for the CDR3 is TGTGCCAGCAGTCGGTCCGGGGCAGCCTACAATGAGCAGTTCTTC.

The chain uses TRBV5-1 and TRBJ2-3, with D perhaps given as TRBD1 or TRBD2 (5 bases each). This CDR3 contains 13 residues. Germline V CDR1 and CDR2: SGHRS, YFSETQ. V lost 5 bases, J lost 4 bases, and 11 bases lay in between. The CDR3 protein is CASRLRDPDTQYF. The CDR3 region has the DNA TGCGCCAGCAGGCTCAGGGACCCAGATACGCAGTATTTT.

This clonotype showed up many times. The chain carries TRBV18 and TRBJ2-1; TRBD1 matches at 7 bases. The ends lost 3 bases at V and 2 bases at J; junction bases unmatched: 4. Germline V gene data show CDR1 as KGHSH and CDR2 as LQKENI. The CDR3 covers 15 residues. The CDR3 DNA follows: TGTGCCAGCTCACCTGGGACAGTAGCCTACAATGAGCAGTTCTTC. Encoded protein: CASSPGTVAYNEQFF.

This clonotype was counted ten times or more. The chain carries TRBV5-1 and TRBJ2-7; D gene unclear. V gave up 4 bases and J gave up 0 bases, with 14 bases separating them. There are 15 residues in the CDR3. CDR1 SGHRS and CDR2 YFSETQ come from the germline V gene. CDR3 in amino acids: CASSDWAFSSYEQYF. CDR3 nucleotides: TGCGCCAGCAGCGACTGGGCGTTCAGCTCCTACGAGCAGTACTTC.

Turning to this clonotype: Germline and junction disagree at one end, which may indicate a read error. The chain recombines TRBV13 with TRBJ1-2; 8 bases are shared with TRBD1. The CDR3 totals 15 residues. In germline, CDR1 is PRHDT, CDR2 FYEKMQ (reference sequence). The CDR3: CASSRSGGDSDGYTF. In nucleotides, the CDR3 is TGCGCCAGCAGCCGGTCAGGGGGCGATTCGGATGGCTACACCTTC.

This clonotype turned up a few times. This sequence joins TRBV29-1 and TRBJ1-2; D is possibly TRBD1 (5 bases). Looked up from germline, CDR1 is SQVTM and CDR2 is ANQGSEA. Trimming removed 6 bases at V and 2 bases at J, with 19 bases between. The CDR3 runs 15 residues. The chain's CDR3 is CSVRGGAAINYGYTF. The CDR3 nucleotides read TGCAGCGTACGAGGTGGGGCCGCCATAAACTATGGCTACACCTTC.